These 14 T cell receptor beta chains came from one sample sequenced in a study of identical twins. From the 5' RACE reads, TCRdb called clonotypes with MiXCR, one entry per CDR3 protein. The sample holds about 550,000 distinct CDR3 sequences; approximately 20% are singletons and the top ten take more than 0.4%. The same sample was also studied in work on yellow fever vaccine responses in identical twins.

Material: CD4+ T cells sorted from blood. These receptors came from a woman aged 18-30 years in good health.

V and J are TRBV7-2 and TRBJ2-2, with 7 bases fitting TRBD1. The CDR3 has 15 amino acids. The V gene's germline CDR1 is SGHTA and CDR2 FQGNSA. V gave up 5 bases and J gave up 4 bases; unmatched junction bases: 7. CDR3 in amino acids: CASSPLGQVTGELFF. In DNA, the CDR3 is TGTGCCAGCAGCCCACTTGGACAGGTCACCGGGGAGCTGTTTTTT.

This clonotype was picked up a small number of times. V gene TRBV3-1 combines with J gene TRBJ2-1, with TRBD2 matching over 9 bases. With V trimmed by 0 bases and J by 3 bases, 15 bases remained unmatched. In germline, CDR1 is LGHDT, CDR2 YNNKEL (reference sequence). The CDR3 is 20 amino acids. The DNA for the CDR3 is TGTGCCAGCAGCCAAGACCTAGGGGGCCTTAGCGGGAGAGGCTACAATGAGCAGTTCTTC. It codes for CASSQDLGGLSGRGYNEQFF.

This clonotype has more than one count but fewer than ten. The V call is TRBV3-1, the J call TRBJ1-2; D is perhaps TRBD1 (6 bases). Trimming cost V 1 base and J 7 bases, with 13 bases left between them. This CDR3 has 14 residues. Per germline, CDR1 LGHDT and CDR2 YNNKEL (reference sequence). The CDR3 spells CASSQVEGGTGYTF. Written as DNA, the CDR3 is TGTGCCAGCAGCCAAGTGGAAGGGGGGACTGGCTACACCTTC.

The V call is TRBV12-3 or TRBV12-4, the J call TRBJ2-5; perhaps D is TRBD1 or TRBD2 (6 bases each). Between the trimmed V and J ends, which lost 5 bases and 3 bases, there was a span of 19 bases. This CDR3 has 16 residues. CDR3 coding DNA: TGTGCCAGCAGTCAGCCCGGGGGCAAACAAAAAGAGACCCAGTACTTC. Its protein is CASSQPGGKQKETQYF.

This clonotype showed up just a few times. The chain links TRBV21-1 to TRBJ2-2; the table's TRBD2 call for D was not verified on the DNA. TRBV21-1 is a pseudogene segment. This CDR3 contains 17 residues. The CDR3 protein is CASSPCSSGENTGELFF. CDR3 coding DNA: TGTGCCAGCAGCCCCTGTTCTAGCGGGGAAAACACCGGGGAGCTGTTTTTT.

J is TRBJ2-3 and V is TRBV28, with D maybe TRBD2 (6 bases). V shed 8 bases and J shed 0 bases, with 21 bases lying between them. The V gene's germline CDR1 is MDHEN and CDR2 SYDVKM. CDR3 size: 17 residues. The CDR3 DNA sequence: TGTGCCAGCCACGGGGAAGGCGCGGGACTTAGCACAGATACGCAGTATTTT. Protein: CASHGEGAGLSTDTQYF.

This sequence joins TRBV5-5 and TRBJ2-5; 10 nucleotides match TRBD1. Trimming cost V 3 bases and J 7 bases; bases outside gene matches: 9. The CDR3 sequence is 15 residues long. The germline gives CDR1 SGHKS, CDR2 YYEKEE (reference sequence). The CDR3 sequence is CASSWERTGGRTQYF. The CDR3 bases are TGTGCCAGCAGCTGGGAAAGGACAGGGGGGCGGACCCAGTACTTC.

The chain has TRBV20-1 and TRBJ2-7; 7 positions agree with TRBD1. The J segment lost 0 bases and the V segment lost 6 bases, leaving 8 bases of the junction unmatched. The CDR3 covers 14 residues. CDR1 is DFQATT and CDR2 is SNEGSKA in the germline V gene (reference sequence). The CDR3 loop is CSATGAKSSYEQYF. CDR3 nucleotide sequence: TGCAGTGCCACAGGGGCCAAAAGCTCCTACGAGCAGTACTTC.

The CDR3 nucleotides read TGTGCCACCAGTGACACGCGGAGCCGGCAGTTCTTC. Encoded protein: CATSDTRSRQFF. This chain links TRBV24-1 with TRBJ2-1; D gene unclear. Trimming stripped 4 bases from V and 12 bases from J, with 12 bases between. Looked up from germline, CDR1 is KGHDR and CDR2 is SFDVKD. The CDR3 length is 12 residues.

This clonotype has a handful of counts. The chain links TRBV12-3 or TRBV12-4 to TRBJ2-7; either TRBD1 or TRBD2 may fit D (6 bases each). The CDR3 is 14 amino acids. Trimming took off 3 bases at V and 4 bases at J, with 13 bases between the two ends. The CDR3 spells CASSFQGTVYEQYF. CDR3 coding DNA: TGTGCCAGCAGTTTTCAGGGGACTGTATACGAGCAGTACTTC.

The chain has TRBV24-1 and TRBJ2-2, with D perhaps being TRBD1 or TRBD2 (5 bases each). The germline V gene encodes CDR1 KGHDR and CDR2 SFDVKD. With 4 bases removed from V and 13 bases from J, the gap between germline ends came to 18 bases. The CDR3 loop spans 14 amino acids. CDR3 loop: CATSDPRTSAGLFF. As DNA, the CDR3 is TGTGCCACCAGTGACCCGAGGACATCCGCGGGGCTGTTTTTT.

The chain joins TRBV10-3 to TRBJ1-6, with TRBD1 as a possible D gene (6 bases). V dropped 3 bases and J dropped 4 bases, with 13 bases sitting between them. Germline values: CDR1 ENHRY, CDR2 SYGVKD. CDR3 size: 16 residues. CDR3 sequence (DNA): TGTGCCATCAGTGAAGGCGACAGGACTTATAATTCACCCCTCCACTTT. Translation: CAISEGDRTYNSPLHF.

This clonotype has a handful of counts. This chain joins TRBV3-1 and TRBJ1-2, with no clear D. This CDR3 is 12 amino acids long. The V and J ends lost 1 base and 8 bases respectively, with 8 bases between them. Germline V lookup: CDR1 LGHDT, CDR2 YNNKEL (reference sequence). DNA of the CDR3: TGTGCCAGCAGCCAAGGCCCCGGGGGCTACACCTTC. Encoded protein: CASSQGPGGYTF.

The chain carries TRBV18 and TRBJ2-5; D is tentatively TRBD1 or TRBD2 (5 bases each). The germline V gene encodes CDR1 KGHSH and CDR2 LQKENI. V was pared by 3 bases and J by 7 bases, with 9 bases between. This CDR3 is 12 amino acids long. The CDR3 bases are TGTGCCAGCTCACCGGGACCTTCGACCCAGTACTTC. It translates to CASSPGPSTQYF.